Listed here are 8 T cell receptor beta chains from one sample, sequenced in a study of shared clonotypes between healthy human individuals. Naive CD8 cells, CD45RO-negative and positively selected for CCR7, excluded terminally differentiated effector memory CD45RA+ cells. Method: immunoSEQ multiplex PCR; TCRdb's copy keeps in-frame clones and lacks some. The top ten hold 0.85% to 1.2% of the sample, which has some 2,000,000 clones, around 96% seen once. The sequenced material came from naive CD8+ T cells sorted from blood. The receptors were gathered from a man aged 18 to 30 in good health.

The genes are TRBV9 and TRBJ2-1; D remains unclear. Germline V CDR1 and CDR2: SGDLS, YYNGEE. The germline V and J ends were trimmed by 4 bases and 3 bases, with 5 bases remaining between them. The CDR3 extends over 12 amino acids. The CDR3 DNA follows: TGTGCCAGCAGCCCAGACTACAATGAGCAGTTCTTC. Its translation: CASSPDYNEQFF.

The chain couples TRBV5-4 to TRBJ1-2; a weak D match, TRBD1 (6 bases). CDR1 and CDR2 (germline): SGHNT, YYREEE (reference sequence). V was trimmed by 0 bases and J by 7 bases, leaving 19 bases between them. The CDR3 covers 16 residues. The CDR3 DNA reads TGTGCCAGCAGCTTGGTTGGACAGACATTACCCGCTGGCTACACCTTC. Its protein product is CASSLVGQTLPAGYTF.

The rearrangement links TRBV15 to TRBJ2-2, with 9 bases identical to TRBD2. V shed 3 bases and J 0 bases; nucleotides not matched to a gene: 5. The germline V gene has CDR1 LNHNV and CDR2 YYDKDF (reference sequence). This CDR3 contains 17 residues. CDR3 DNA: TGTGCCACCAGCAGGGGACTAGCAGTTTCGAACACCGGGGAGCTGTTTTTT. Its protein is CATSRGLAVSNTGELFF.

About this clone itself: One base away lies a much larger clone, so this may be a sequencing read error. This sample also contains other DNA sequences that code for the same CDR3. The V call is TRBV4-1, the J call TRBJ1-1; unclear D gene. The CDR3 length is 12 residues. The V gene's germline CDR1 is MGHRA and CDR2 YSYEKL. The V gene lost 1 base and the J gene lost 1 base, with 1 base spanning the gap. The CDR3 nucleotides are TGCGCCAGCAGCCAAGCGAACACTGAAGCTTTCTTT. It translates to CASSQANTEAFF.

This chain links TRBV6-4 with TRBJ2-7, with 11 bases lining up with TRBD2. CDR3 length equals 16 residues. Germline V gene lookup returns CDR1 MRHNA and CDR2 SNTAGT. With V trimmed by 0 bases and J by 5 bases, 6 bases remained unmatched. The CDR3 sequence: CASSDSTSGRSDEQYF. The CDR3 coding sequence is TGTGCCAGCAGTGACTCAACTAGCGGGAGATCCGACGAGCAGTACTTC.

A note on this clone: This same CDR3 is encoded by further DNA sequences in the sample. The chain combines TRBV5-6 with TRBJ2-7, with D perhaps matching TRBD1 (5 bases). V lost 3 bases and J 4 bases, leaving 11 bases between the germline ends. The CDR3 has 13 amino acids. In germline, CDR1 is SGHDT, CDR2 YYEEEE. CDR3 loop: CASSWGQGYEQYF. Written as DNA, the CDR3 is TGTGCCAGCAGCTGGGGCCAGGGTTACGAGCAGTACTTC.

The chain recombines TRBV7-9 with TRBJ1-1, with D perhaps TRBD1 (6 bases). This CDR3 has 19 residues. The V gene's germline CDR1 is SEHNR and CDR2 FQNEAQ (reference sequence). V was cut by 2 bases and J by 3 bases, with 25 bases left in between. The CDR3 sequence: CASSLWPALRTRGDTEAFF. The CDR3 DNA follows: TGTGCCAGCAGCTTATGGCCGGCCCTGCGTACAAGGGGGGACACTGAAGCTTTCTTT.

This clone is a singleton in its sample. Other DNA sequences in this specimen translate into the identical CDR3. Written as DNA, the CDR3 is TGTGCCAGCAGCTTCTTTAATCAGCCCCAGCATTTT. The encoded protein is CASSFFNQPQHF. This rearrangement joins TRBV27 to TRBJ1-5; no firm D call. The CDR3 length is 12 residues. V was clipped by 6 bases and J by 4 bases, with 7 bases between them. Looked up from germline, CDR1 is MNHEY and CDR2 is SMNVEV (reference sequence).